The present TCR beta chain was sequenced within a study of cytomegalovirus exposure and HLA in healthy donors. Study-level findings and limits: An analysis was carried out at a later point. It showed that HLA-associated TCR beta chains were more clonally expanded than equally common non-associated chains.

Regarding this clone: Its antigen remains unknown.

The PCR was carried out with 60 Vbeta primers and 13 Jbeta primers. Sequencing used immunoSEQ multiplex PCR; TCRdb keeps in-frame clones, though not all of them. The repertoire includes 100,000 to 150,000 clones, over 70% of them detected once, and less than 2% sits in the top ten. The receptor was derived from a woman aged 18-35 years in good health and CMV-seronegative. The sequencing input was PBMCs.

CDR3 nucleotide sequence: TGTGCCACCAGCATCGATCGGGACACTGAAGCTTTCTTT. It specifies CATSIDRDTEAFF. The chain is built from TRBV15 and TRBJ1-1; D uncertain. Germline V lookup: CDR1 LNHNV, CDR2 YYDKDF (reference sequence). This CDR3 has 13 amino acids. V was pared by 4 bases and J by 3 bases, with 9 bases between.